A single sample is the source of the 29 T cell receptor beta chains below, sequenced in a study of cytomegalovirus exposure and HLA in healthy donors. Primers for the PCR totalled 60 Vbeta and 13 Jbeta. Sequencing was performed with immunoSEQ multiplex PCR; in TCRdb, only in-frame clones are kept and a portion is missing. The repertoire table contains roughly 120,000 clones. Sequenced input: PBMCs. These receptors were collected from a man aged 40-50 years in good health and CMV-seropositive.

Here the CDR3 DNA reads TGTGCCAGCAGCGACAGGTTATTGGCTTTCTTT. Translating it yields CASSDRLLAFF. The chain couples TRBV7-8 to TRBJ1-1, with D perhaps TRBD1 (6 bases). Germline lookup yields CDR1 SGHVS and CDR2 FQNEAQ. The V gene lost 5 bases and the J gene lost 11 bases, with 12 bases spanning the gap. This CDR3 spans 11 amino acids.

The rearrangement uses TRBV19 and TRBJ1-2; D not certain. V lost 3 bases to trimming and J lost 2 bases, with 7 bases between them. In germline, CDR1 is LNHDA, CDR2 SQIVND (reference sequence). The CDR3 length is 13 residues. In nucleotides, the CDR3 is TGTGCCAGTAGTATCGGTGTAAACTATGGCTACACCTTC. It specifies CASSIGVNYGYTF. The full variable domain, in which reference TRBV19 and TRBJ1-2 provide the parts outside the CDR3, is DGGITQSPKYLFRKEGQNVTLSCEQNLNHDAMYWYRQDPGQGLRLIYYSQIVNDFQKGDIAEGYSVSREKKESFPLTVTSAQKNPTAFYLCASSIGVNYGYTFGSGTRLTVV.

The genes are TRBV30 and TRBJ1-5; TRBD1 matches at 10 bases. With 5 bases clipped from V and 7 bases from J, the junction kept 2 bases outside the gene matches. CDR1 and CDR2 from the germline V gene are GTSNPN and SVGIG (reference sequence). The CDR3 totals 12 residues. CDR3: CAWETGGQPQHF. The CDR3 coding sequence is TGTGCCTGGGAGACAGGGGGCCAGCCCCAGCATTTT.

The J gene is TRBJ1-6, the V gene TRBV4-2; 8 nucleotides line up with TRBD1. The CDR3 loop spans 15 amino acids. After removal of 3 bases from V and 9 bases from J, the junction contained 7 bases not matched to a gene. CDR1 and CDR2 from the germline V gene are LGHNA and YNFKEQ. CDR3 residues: CASSHGQGGPSPLHF. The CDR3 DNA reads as TGTGCCAGCAGCCACGGACAGGGAGGACCTTCACCCCTCCACTTT.

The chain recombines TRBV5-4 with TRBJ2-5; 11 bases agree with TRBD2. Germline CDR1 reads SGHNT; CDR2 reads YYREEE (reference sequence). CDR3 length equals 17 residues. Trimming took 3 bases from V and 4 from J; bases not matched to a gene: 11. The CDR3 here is CASSSGLAEYLGETQYF. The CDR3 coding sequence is TGTGCCAGCAGCTCGGGACTAGCGGAATACTTAGGAGAGACCCAGTACTTC.

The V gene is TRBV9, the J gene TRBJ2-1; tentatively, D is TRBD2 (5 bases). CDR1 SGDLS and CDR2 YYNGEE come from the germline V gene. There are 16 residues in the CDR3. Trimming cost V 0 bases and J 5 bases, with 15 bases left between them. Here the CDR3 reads CASSVASTNLNNEQFF. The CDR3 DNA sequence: TGTGCCAGCAGCGTAGCTAGCACCAACCTGAACAATGAGCAGTTCTTC. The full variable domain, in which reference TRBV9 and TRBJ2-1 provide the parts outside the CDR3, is DSGVTQTPKHLITATGQRVTLRCSPRSGDLSVYWYQQSLDQGLQFLIQYYNGEERAKGNILERFSAQQFPDLHSELNLSSLELGDSALYFCASSVASTNLNNEQFFGPGTRLTVL.

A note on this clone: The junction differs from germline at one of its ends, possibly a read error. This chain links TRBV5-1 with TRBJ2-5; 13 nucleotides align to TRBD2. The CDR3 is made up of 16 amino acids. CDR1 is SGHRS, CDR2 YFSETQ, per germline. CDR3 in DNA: TGCGCCAGCAGCCGGGGACTAGCGGGGACTCAAGAGACCCTGTACTTC. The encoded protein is CASSRGLAGTQETLYF.

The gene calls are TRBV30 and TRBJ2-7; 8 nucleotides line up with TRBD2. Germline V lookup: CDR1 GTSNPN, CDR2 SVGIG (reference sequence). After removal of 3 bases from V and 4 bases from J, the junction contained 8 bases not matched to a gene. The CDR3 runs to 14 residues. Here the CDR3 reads CAWSYGRDPYEQYF. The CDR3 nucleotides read TGTGCCTGGAGCTACGGGAGGGATCCGTACGAGCAGTACTTC.

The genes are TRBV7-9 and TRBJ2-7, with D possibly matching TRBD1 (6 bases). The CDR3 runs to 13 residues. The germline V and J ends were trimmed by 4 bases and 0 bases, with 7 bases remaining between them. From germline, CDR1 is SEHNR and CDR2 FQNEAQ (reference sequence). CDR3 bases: TGTGCCAGCAGCTCGGACAGCTCCTACGAGCAGTACTTC. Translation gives CASSSDSSYEQYF.

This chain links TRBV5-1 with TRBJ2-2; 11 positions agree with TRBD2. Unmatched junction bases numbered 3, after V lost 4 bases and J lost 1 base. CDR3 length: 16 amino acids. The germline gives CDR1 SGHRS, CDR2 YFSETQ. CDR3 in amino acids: CASSVGLAENTGELFF. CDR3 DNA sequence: TGCGCCAGCAGCGTGGGACTAGCGGAGAACACCGGGGAGCTGTTTTTT.

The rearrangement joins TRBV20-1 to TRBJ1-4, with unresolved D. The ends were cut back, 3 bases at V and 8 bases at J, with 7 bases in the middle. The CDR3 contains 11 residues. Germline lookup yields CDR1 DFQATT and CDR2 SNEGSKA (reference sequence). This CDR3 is CSASTGEKLFF. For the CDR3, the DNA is TGCAGTGCTAGTACCGGGGAAAAACTGTTTTTT.

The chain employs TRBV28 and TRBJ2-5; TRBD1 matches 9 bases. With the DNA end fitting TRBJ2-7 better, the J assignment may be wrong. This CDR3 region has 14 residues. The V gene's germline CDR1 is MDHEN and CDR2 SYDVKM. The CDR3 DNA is TGTGCCAGCAGTGGACAGGGGCGAGTGTACGAGCAGTACTTC. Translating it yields CASSGQGRVYEQYF.

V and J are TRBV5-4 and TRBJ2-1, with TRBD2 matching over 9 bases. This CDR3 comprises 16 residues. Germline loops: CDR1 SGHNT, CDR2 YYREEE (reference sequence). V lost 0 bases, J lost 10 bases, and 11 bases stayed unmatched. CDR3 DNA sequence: TGTGCCAGCAGCTTGGACCCCCGCGGGAGGGCCGAGGAGCAGTTCTTC. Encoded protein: CASSLDPRGRAEEQFF.

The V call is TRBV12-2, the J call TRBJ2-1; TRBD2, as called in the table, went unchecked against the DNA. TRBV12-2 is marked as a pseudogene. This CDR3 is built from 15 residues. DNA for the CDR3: TGTGCAAGTCGCCCTCGGCCCGGGGGGTACAATGAGCAGTTCTTC. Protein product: CASRPRPGGYNEQFF.

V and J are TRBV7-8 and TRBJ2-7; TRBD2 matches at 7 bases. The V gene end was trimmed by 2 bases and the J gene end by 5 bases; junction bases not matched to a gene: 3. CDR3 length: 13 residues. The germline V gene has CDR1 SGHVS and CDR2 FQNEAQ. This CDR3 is CASSLREAHEQYF. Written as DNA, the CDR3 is TGTGCCAGCAGCTTACGGGAGGCCCACGAGCAGTACTTC.

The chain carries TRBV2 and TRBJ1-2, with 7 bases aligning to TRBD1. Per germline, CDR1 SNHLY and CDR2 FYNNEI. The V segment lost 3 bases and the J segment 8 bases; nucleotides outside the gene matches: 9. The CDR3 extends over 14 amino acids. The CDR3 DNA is TGTGCCAGCAGTGACCAGGGGGTTAAGGGAGGCTACACCTTC. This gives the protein CASSDQGVKGGYTF.

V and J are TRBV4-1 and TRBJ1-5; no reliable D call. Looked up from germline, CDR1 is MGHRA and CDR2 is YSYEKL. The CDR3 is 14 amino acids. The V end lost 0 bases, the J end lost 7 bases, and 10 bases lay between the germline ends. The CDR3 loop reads CASSQDAGRQPQHF. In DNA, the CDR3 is TGCGCCAGCAGCCAAGACGCGGGGAGGCAGCCCCAGCATTTT.

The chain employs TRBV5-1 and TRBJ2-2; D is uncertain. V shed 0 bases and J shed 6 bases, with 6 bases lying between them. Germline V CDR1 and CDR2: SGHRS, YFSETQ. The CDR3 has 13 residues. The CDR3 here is CASSLVVAGELFF. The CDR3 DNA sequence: TGCGCCAGCAGCTTGGTAGTAGCCGGGGAGCTGTTTTTT.

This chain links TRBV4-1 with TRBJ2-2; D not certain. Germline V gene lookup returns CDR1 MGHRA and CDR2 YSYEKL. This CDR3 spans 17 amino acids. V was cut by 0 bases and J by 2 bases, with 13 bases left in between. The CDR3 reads CASSQDLERTNTGELFF. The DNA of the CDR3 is TGCGCCAGCAGCCAAGATCTGGAGAGAACTAACACCGGGGAGCTGTTTTTT.

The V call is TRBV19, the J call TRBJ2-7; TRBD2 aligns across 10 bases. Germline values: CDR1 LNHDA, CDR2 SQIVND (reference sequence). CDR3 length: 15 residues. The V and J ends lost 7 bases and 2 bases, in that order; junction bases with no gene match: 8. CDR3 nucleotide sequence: TGTGCCAGTAATAAGGGTAGCGGGAGGACCTACGAGCAGTACTTC. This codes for CASNKGSGRTYEQYF.

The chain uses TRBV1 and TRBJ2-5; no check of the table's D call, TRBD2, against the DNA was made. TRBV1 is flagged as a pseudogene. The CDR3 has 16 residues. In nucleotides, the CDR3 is TGCACCAGCAGCGTCATGGGAGGGCCTCCACAAGAGACCCAGTACTTC. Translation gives CTSSVMGGPPQETQYF.

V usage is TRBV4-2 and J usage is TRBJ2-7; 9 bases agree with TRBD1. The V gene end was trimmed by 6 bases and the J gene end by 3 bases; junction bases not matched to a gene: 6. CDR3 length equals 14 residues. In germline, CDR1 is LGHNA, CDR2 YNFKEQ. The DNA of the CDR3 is TGTGCCAGCAGGGGGGACAGGGTCAACTACGAGCAGTACTTC. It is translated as CASRGDRVNYEQYF.

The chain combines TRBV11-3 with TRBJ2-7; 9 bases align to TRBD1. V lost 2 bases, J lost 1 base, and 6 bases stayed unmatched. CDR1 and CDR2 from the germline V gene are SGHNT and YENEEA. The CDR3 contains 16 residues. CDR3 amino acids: CASSLPLGTGSYEQYF. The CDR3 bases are TGTGCCAGCAGCTTACCCCTCGGGACAGGGTCCTACGAGCAGTACTTC. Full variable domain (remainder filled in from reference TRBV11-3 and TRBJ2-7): EAGVVQSPRYKIIEKKQPVAFWCNPISGHNTLYWYLQNLGQGPELLIRYENEEAVDDSQLPKDRFSAERLKGVDSTLKIQPAELGDSAVYLCASSLPLGTGSYEQYFGPGTRLTVT.

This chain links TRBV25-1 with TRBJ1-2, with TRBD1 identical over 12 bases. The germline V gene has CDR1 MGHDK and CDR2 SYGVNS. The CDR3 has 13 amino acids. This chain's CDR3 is CATGGQGASGYTF. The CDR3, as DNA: TGTGCTACTGGGGGACAGGGGGCGAGCGGCTACACCTTC.

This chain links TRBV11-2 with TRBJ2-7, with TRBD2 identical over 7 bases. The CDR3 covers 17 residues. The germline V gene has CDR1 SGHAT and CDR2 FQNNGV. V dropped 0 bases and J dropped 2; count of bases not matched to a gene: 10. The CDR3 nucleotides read TGTGCCAGCAGCTTAGAGGGAGGAGCGGGAATCGCCTACGAGCAGTACTTC. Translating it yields CASSLEGGAGIAYEQYF.

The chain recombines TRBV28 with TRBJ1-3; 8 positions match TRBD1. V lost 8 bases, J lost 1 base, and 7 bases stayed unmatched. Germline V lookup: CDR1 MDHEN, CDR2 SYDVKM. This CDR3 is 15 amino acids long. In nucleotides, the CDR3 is TGTGCCAGCGGGAACAGGGGGGGTTCTGGAAACACCATATATTTT. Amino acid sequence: CASGNRGGSGNTIYF.

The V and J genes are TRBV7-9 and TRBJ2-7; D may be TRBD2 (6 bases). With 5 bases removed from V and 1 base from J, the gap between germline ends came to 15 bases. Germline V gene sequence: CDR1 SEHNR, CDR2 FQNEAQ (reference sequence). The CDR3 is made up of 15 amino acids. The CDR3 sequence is CASSPPGGPSYEQYF. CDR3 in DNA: TGTGCCAGCAGCCCCCCCGGAGGGCCTTCCTACGAGCAGTACTTC.

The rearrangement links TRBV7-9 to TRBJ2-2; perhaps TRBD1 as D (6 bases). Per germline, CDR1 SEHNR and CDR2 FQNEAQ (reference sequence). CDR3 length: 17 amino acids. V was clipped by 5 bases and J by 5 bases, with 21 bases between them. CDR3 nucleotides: TGTGCCAGCAGCCCAGGACAGCCCCTGCAGGGGACCGGGGAGCTGTTTTTT. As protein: CASSPGQPLQGTGELFF.

The CDR3, as DNA: TGCAGCGTTGCGGACAAAGGTCAGCCCCAGCATTTT. This gives the protein CSVADKGQPQHF. The genes are TRBV29-1 and TRBJ1-5; TRBD1 is a possible D gene (5 bases). Deletions cut 4 bases from V and 6 bases from J, with 10 bases between. Germline V gene lookup returns CDR1 SQVTM and CDR2 ANQGSEA. The CDR3 contains 12 residues.